The T cell receptor (beta chain) under discussion was sequenced for a study of T cells after yellow fever vaccination. Template switching with 5'RACE generated the TCR cDNA and added a universal primer site and UMIs. TCRdb fed the 5' RACE reads into MiXCR, producing one record per CDR3 protein. Of 100,000 to 150,000 distinct CDR3 sequences listed, more than 7.5% were seen once; the top ten hold 40%. This CDR3 spans 13 amino acids. V was pared by 6 bases and J by 5 bases, with 5 bases of the junction left unmatched. Whole-study results and caveats: Weaker in magnitude, the secondary response showed a faster peak on day 5 versus 15. Contamination by abundant bulk-population clonotypes could be present in FACS-sorted repertoires. Post-booster repertoires again held most primary-vaccination clones (roughly 96% CD4, roughly 89% CD8).

This clonotype turned up a few times. Its target is not known. The chain has TRBV12-3 or TRBV12-4 and TRBJ1-2; 8 positions agree with TRBD1. This receptor was identified in a young man who received the YFV17D yellow fever vaccine. The material sequenced was CD8+ T cells sorted from PBMCs, taken on the day of the yellow fever booster vaccination. The CDR3 coding sequence is TGTGCCAGCAGGACACAGGGGGGTTATGGCTACACCTTC. Protein: CASRTQGGYGYTF.